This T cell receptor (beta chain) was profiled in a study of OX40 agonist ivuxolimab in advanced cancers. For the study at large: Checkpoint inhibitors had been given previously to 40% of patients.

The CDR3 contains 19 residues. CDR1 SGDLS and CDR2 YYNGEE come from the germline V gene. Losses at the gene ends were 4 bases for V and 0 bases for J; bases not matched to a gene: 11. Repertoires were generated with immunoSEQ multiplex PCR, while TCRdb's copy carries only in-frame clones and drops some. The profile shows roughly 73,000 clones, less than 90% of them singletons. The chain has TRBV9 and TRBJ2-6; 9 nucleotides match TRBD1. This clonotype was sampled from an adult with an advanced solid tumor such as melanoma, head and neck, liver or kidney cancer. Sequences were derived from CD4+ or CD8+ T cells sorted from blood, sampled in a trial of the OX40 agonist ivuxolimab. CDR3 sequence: CASSPRPGQGISGANVLTF. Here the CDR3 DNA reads TGTGCCAGCAGCCCCCGTCCGGGACAGGGAATCTCTGGGGCCAACGTCCTGACTTTC.